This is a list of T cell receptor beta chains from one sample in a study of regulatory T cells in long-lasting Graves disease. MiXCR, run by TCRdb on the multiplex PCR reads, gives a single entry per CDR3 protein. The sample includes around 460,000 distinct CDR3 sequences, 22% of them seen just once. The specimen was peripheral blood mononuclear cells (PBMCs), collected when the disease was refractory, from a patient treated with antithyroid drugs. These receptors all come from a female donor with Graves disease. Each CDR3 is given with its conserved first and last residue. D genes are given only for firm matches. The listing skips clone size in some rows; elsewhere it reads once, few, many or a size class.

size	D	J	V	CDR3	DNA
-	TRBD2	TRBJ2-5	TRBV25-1	CASSDARTSVKETQYF	TGTGCCAGCAGTGATGCTCGGACTAGCGTGAAAGAGACCCAGTACTTC
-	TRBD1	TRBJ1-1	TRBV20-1	CSATGTVNTETFF	TGCAGTGCTACCGGGACAGTCAACACTGAAACTTTCTTT
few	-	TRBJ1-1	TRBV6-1	CASRLMENTEAFF	TGTGCCAGCAGGCTCATGGAGAACACTGAAGCTTTCTTT
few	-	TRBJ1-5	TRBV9	CASSVTYAGSRHGVYQPQHF	TGTGCCAGCAGCGTCACATACGCAGGTTCTCGGCATGGGGTTTATCAGCCCCAGCATTTT
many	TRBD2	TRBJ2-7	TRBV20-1	CSASPLLSGKDYEQYF	TGCAGTGCTTCTCCCCTCCTTAGCGGGAAGGACTACGAGCAGTACTTC
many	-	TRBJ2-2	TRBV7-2	CASSSSPSSTGEDTGELFF	TGTGCCAGCAGCTCCTCCCCTTCGTCGACGGGAGAGGACACCGGGGAGCTGTTTTTT
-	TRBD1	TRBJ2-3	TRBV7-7	CASSHGQGAIDTQYF	TGTGCTAGCAGCCACGGACAGGGGGCAATAGATACGCAGTATTTT
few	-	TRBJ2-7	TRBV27	CASSQSRFEGHEQYF	TGTGCCAGCAGCCAATCCCGTTTTGAGGGCCACGAGCAGTACTTC
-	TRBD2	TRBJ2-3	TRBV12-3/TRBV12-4	CASSPSGIGGDTQYF	TGTGCCAGCAGTCCTAGCGGTATTGGTGGTGATACGCAGTATTTT
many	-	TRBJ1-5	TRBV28	CASSFRGGAGQPQHF	TGTGCCAGCAGTTTTCGTGGGGGGGCGGGTCAGCCCCAGCATTTT
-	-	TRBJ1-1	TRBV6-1	CASSRDPIGSTEAFF	TGTGCCAGCAGTAGAGACCCCATCGGGAGCACTGAAGCTTTCTTT
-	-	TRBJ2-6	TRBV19	CASSIAGFGSGANVLTF	TGTGCCAGTAGTATAGCAGGGTTTGGGTCCGGGGCCAACGTCCTGACTTTC
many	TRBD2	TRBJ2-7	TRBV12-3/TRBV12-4	CASSLGGLAVGYEQYF	TGTGCCAGCAGTCTAGGGGGACTAGCGGTGGGGTACGAGCAGTACTTC
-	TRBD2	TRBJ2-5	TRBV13	CASSWGLAGEAQYF	TGTGCCAGCAGCTGGGGACTAGCGGGAGAGGCCCAGTACTTC
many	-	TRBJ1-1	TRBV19	CASSIEVTGTEAFF	TGTGCCAGTAGTATTGAGGTGACGGGTACTGAAGCTTTCTTT
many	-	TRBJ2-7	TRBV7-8	CASSLERVYEQYF	TGTGCCAGCAGCTTGGAACGGGTCTACGAGCAGTACTTC
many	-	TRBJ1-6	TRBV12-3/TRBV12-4	CASSLGGSPLHF	TGTGCCAGCAGTCTAGGGGGTTCACCCCTCCACTTT
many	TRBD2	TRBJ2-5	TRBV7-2	CASSFTSGGQETQYF	TGTGCCAGCAGCTTCACTAGCGGGGGGCAGGAGACCCAGTACTTC
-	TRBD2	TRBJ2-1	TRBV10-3	CAIKSGLDNEQFF	TGTGCCATCAAGTCCGGACTAGACAATGAGCAGTTCTTC
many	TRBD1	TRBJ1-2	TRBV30	CAGLRQGAGYTF	TGTGCCGGACTACGACAGGGTGCTGGCTACACCTTC
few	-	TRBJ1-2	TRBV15	CATSRGVNYGYTF	TGTGCCACCAGCCGGGGGGTTAACTATGGCTACACCTTC
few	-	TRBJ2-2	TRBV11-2	CASSPRIGGAGGTGELFF	TGTGCCAGCAGCCCCAGGATAGGGGGCGCGGGAGGCACCGGGGAGCTGTTTTTT
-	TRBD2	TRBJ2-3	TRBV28	CASSTTGGLAGQQADTQYF	TGTGCCAGCAGTACTACAGGGGGACTAGCGGGACAACAGGCAGATACGCAGTATTTT
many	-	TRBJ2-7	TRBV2	CASSEQGNEQYF	TGTGCCAGCAGTGAACAGGGAAACGAGCAGTACTTC
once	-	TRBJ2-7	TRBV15	CATSTYGETSYEQYF	TGTGCCACCAGCACCTATGGGGAAACCTCCTACGAGCAGTACTTC
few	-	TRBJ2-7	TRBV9	CASSVTGGPGYEQYF	TGTGCCAGCAGCGTTACTGGGGGGCCTGGGTACGAGCAGTACTTC
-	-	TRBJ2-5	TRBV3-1	CASSQSMGGPLGQETQYF	TGTGCCAGCAGCCAGAGTATGGGGGGGCCACTAGGCCAAGAGACCCAGTACTTC
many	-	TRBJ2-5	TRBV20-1	CSALEKLKETQYF	TGCAGTGCCCTAGAAAAACTCAAAGAGACCCAGTACTTC
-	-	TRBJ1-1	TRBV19	CASSTIPGLLNTEAFF	TGTGCCAGTAGTACCATCCCCGGACTCCTGAACACTGAAGCTTTCTTT
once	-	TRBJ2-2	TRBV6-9	CASSSRTSGSRRGERLTGELFF	TGTGCCAGCAGTTCCAGAACGTCCGGGTCCCGAAGGGGAGAACGGCTCACCGGGGAGCTGTTTTTT
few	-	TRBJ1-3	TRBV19	CASSIDPIVGNTIYF	TGTGCCAGTAGTATCGATCCCATCGTTGGAAACACCATATATTTT
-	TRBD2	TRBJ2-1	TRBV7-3	CASSRSGIGYNEQFF	TGTGCCAGCAGCCGAAGCGGGATAGGCTACAATGAGCAGTTCTTC
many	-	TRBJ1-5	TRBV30	CAWSVQANQPQHF	TGTGCCTGGAGTGTACAGGCCAATCAGCCCCAGCATTTT
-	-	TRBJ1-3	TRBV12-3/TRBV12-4	CASRPLLGPGNTIYF	TGTGCCAGCAGGCCGCTACTGGGACCAGGAAACACCATATATTTT
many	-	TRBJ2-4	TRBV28	CASSLFAVKNIQYF	TGTGCCAGCAGTTTATTTGCGGTAAAAAACATTCAGTACTTC
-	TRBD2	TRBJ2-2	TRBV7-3	CASSVYRLAETGELFF	TGTGCCAGCAGCGTGTATAGACTAGCGGAAACCGGGGAGCTGTTTTTT
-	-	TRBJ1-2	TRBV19	CATTLTAGYGYTF	TGTGCCACTACACTAACAGCGGGTTATGGCTACACCTTC
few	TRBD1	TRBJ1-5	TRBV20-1	CSARARQGAFQPQHF	TGCAGTGCTAGGGCCCGACAGGGGGCTTTTCAGCCCCAGCATTTT
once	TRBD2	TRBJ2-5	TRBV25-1	CASSQGAGGRGETQYF	TGTGCCAGCAGTCAAGGAGCGGGAGGGAGAGGAGAGACCCAGTACTTC
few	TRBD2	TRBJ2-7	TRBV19	CASRVVGGDEQYF	TGTGCCAGTAGAGTAGTCGGGGGGGACGAGCAGTACTTC
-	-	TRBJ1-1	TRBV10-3	CAIGGPGGGNTEAFF	TGTGCCATCGGGGGACCGGGGGGCGGGAACACTGAAGCTTTCTTT
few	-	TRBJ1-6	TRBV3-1	CASSAGGDGNSPLHF	TGTGCCAGCAGCGCCGGAGGGGACGGTAATTCACCCCTCCACTTT